This is a list of T cell receptor beta chains from one sample in a study of blood T cell repertoires in COVID-19. Libraries were prepared by immunoSEQ multiplex PCR; TCRdb keeps only in-frame clonotypes and omits some of them. The sample comprises roughly 340,000 clones, 87% of which are singletons, and 6% to 7% rests with the top ten. The sample consisted of peripheral blood. These receptors all stem from a woman aged 50 to 60 with COVID-19, enrolled during active disease. CDR3s leave out the opening cysteine and the closing phenylalanine or tryptophan. Fields, in order: J gene, V gene, CDR3 protein.

>TRBJ2-7|TRBV30
AWSVRDRVETYEQY
>TRBJ2-4|TRBV3-1/TRBV3-2
ASSLSGGFHIQY
>TRBJ2-1|TRBV4-1
ASSQDFGTSGWGGNEQF
>TRBJ2-1|TRBV4-1
ASSQDFRTSPNEQF
>TRBJ2-5|TRBV7-2
ASSFRLAGLKTQY
>TRBJ1-1|TRBV19
ASIPSFVFGEVNTEAF
>TRBJ2-3|TRBV7-9
ASSASGRYPDTQY
>TRBJ1-5|TRBV19
ASSRGGGDGNQPQH
>TRBJ2-6|TRBV19
ASTRPGSPTVGANVLT
>TRBJ1-1|TRBV2
ASSERGNTEAF
>TRBJ1-3|TRBV18
ASSLAGSYSGNTIY
>TRBJ2-1|TRBV12-5
ASGSIPTGVYNEQF
>TRBJ1-6|TRBV19
ASSIATGYSPLH
>TRBJ2-1|TRBV19
ASSGQVINEQF
>TRBJ2-7|TRBV19
ASTGLAGGATYEQY
>TRBJ2-7|TRBV29-1
SVVYRGAYEQY
>TRBJ1-1|TRBV18
ASSPPDSIEAF
>TRBJ1-3|TRBV28
ASSTPRDNYSGNTIY
>TRBJ1-2|TRBV2
ASSGAVSNYGYT
>TRBJ2-2|TRBV5-1
ASSERQGLGTGELF
>TRBJ2-7|TRBV18
ASSRDSSYEQY
>TRBJ1-1|TRBV18
ASSPRQGVNTEAF
>TRBJ1-6|TRBV5-3
ASKRQGPRDNSPLH
>TRBJ2-5|TRBV11-3
ASSIAGQETQY
>TRBJ1-3|TRBV19
ASSIDRGTGNTIY
>TRBJ2-1|TRBV6-2/TRBV6-3
ASSQGLGSYNEQF
>TRBJ2-7|TRBV20-1
SARRAYEQY
>TRBJ2-7|TRBV7-9
ASSLVGTAYEQY
>TRBJ2-7|TRBV5-6
ASSLLPGNSYEQY
>TRBJ1-2|TRBV6-5
ASTQLIRGGGYT
>TRBJ2-6|TRBV7-3
ASSLNRAGANVLT
>TRBJ2-7|TRBV28
ASIETSGSEQY
>TRBJ2-7|TRBV20-1
SARDSYEQY
>TRBJ2-7|TRBV10-3
AISERGAIYEQY
>TRBJ2-1|TRBV7-8
ASSLFFSSGRSNSYNEQF
>TRBJ1-1|TRBV11-2
ASSLGGTGSTEAF
>TRBJ2-4|TRBV5-1
ASSFSPTQGSGKNIQY
>TRBJ1-5|TRBV18
ASSPGTAISNQPQH
>TRBJ2-1|TRBV4-1
ASSRGSEAQEQF
>TRBJ2-2|TRBV9
ASSAAELYGELF
>TRBJ2-5|TRBV19
ASSIGSGRARETQY
>TRBJ1-1|TRBV29-1
SATVQGGTEAF
>TRBJ2-7|TRBV5-1
ASRPTSGSYEQY
>TRBJ2-7|TRBV11-3
ASSFSGSGGWYEQY
>TRBJ2-7|TRBV5-1
ASSYGGQGSYEQY
>TRBJ1-1|TRBV29-1
SVTPGGGTEAF
>TRBJ2-3|TRBV13
ASSVTGTSVTDTQY
>TRBJ1-5|TRBV2
ASTGGISNQPQH
>TRBJ2-1|TRBV21-1
ASSKGRAGVHNEQF
>TRBJ1-5|TRBV3-1/TRBV3-2
ASSPRGSNQPQH
>TRBJ2-3|TRBV29-1
SVEDGGLAGLTDTQY
>TRBJ2-2|TRBV5-1
ASSSWRGLGAGELF
>TRBJ2-7|TRBV29-1
SYTLYHRTGRNEQY
>TRBJ2-5|TRBV25-1
ASSVAGLETQY
>TRBJ2-2|TRBV5-4
ASSPAAGFNTGELF